This entry describes one T cell receptor (beta chain). What antigen it recognizes has not been identified. No clone much larger than this one lies a single base away; base qualities are absent. The CDR3 runs 15 amino acids, cysteine and phenylalanine included. Only the CDR3 DNA is retained, 45 bases long and in frame from the first base. CDR1 and CDR2 (MDHEN, SYDVKM) derive from the germline V gene. V is clipped by 4 bases and J by 0 bases, and the sequence between their germline boundaries is 10 bases long. The entire amount of isolated RNA was reverse transcribed using the High Capacity cDNA Reverse Transcription Kit, so the sequenced TCRB transcripts were expressed ones. Deep immunoSEQ sequencing was performed on naive, central memory and regulatory T cell samples, with an average of roughly 3.5 million total reads per sample. Sorted cells were lysed in RLT buffer and RNA was extracted with DNase-treated RNeasy Micro or Mini kits, depending on cell number. To prevent cross-contamination, every cell subset was processed on its own, while patient and healthy donor samples were processed together. Using the immunoSEQ multiplex PCR, TCRB sequences were amplified from cDNA into 87-bp fragments spanning the CDR3 region. Sequencing of the amplicons was done on the Illumina HiSeq platform. The study's processing was this. Synthetic template baselines were used to correct PCR bias computationally, reads within Hamming distance 2 were collapsed, and singletons that could not be merged were discarded. Reads were aligned against IMGT to assign V, D and J genes, CDR3 length and insertions or deletions at six rearrangement sites. Within each subset, clonotype counts were normalized to sorted cell number, after which true diversity and Gini coefficients were computed with the tcR R package. The overlap coefficient, calculated on TCRB nucleotide sequences, was used to quantify repertoire sharing. As a proxy for the pre-selection repertoire, out-of-frame TCRB sequences from naive cells were analyzed. TCRdb holds this immuneACCESS table with in-frame rearrangements only. Some clones are missing; in checked studies, unresolved V genes explain under half, and the rest has no known cause. V, J and clone size derive from that table, while D and trimming were established from the DNA sequence. Recorded for this sample are some 900,000 clones; 15% to 20% of them occurred a single time. Clones ranked in the top ten supply 0.023% of the sample.

Each donor gave one peripheral blood draw, averaging approximately 120 mL, which was collected into heparinised tubes. Naive, central memory, regulatory and stem cell-like memory CD4+ T cells were sorted on a BD FACSAria II using a panel including CD45RO, CCR7, CD25, CD127, CD95 and CD27. A purity above 98% was achieved for all sorted populations. PBMCs were isolated immediately by Lymphoprep density gradient centrifugation and stained directly without culture. To minimize batch effects, samples were stained and sorted in pairs, one healthy donor with one patient per experiment. The record originates from a study of beta chain features in type 1 diabetes (dated by TCRdb to 2016 to 2019). Study-wide context: No differences in mean age, gender distribution, total cell number or subset yield were found between patients and healthy donors. Across all samples, 107,917,701 sorted cells were examined, and cell number per subset correlated strongly with RNA yield. The study compared TCRB repertoires of sorted circulating CD4+ T cell subsets between recently diagnosed type 1 diabetes patients and matched healthy donors. Naive and central memory subsets were obtained from all 28 donors, but regulatory and stem cell-like memory subsets were isolated from only 8 patients and roughly 8 healthy donors.

General findings and caveats noted by the study authors: HLA sub-analyses involved small numbers of individuals, so any influence of HLA type on TCRB rearrangement remained unresolved. A moderate but significant shortening of TCRB CDR3 length was observed in type 1 diabetes patients in all four CD4+ subsets. Patients with type 1 diabetes made fewer insertions and deleted more nucleotides at VDJ recombination sites, implying thymic rearrangement abnormalities. Because cDNA was sequenced instead of genomic DNA, highly expressing activated cells could be over-represented, though the groups showed no difference in activation or CD3 levels. Shorter templates might have been favored by PCR, but patient and control samples were amplified and corrected together, so both groups would have been affected equally by any skew. Naive, central memory and regulatory TCRB repertoires appeared more similar among patients than among healthy donors.

The sequenced sample consisted of naive CD4+ T cells from blood. This specimen's cell subset or site label, per the study, means: true naive CD4+ T cells. The sequence links TRBV28 to TRBJ2-1, and TRBD2 may be the D gene, going by 6 matching bases. The source of this sequence is a woman between 18 and 30 years old in good health. This receptor carries the CDR3 CASSSDGSSYNEQFF. The sequenced DNA is TGTGCCAGCAGTTCCGACGGGAGCTCCTACAATGAGCAGTTCTTC.